The 5 T cell receptor beta chains given below trace back to one sample, sequenced in a study of blood T cell repertoires in COVID-19. Generated by immunoSEQ multiplex PCR, the TCRdb table keeps only in-frame clones and is missing some. The sample has some 150,000 clones; approximately 84% are singletons. The specimen was peripheral blood. These receptors came from a woman of 80 years or more with acute or convalescent COVID-19.

The CDR3 sequence is CASSQDLSRNTIYF. Written as DNA, the CDR3 is TGTGCCAGCAGCCAAGACTTGAGCAGAAACACCATATATTTT. The chain carries TRBV4-2 and TRBJ1-3; no clear D gene. Trimming took 0 bases from V and 5 from J, leaving 8 bases between them. Germline V gene data show CDR1 as LGHNA and CDR2 as YNFKEQ. The CDR3 extends over 14 amino acids.

This chain uses TRBV3-1 (or the pseudogene TRBV3-2) with TRBJ2-6, with a tentative D call TRBD2 (5 bases). Germline CDR1 and CDR2: LGHDT and YNNKEL (reference sequence). Trimming removed 0 bases at V and 0 bases at J, with 18 bases between. CDR3 length: 20 amino acids. CDR3 in amino acids: CASSQDRRTGWSSGANVLTF. In nucleotides, the CDR3 is TGTGCCAGCAGCCAAGATCGGCGGACTGGATGGAGCTCTGGGGCCAACGTCCTGACTTTC.

The rearrangement joins TRBV5-1 to TRBJ1-1; 7 bases match TRBD1. The CDR3 totals 15 residues. Trimming took 5 bases from V and 0 from J; bases not matched to a gene: 7. Germline values: CDR1 SGHRS, CDR2 YFSETQ. The CDR3 DNA reads TGCGCCAGCAGTGTTCGGACAGGAATGAACACTGAAGCTTTCTTT. Amino acids: CASSVRTGMNTEAFF.

The J gene is TRBJ2-1, the V gene TRBV28, with 8 bases lining up with TRBD1. V was pared by 6 bases and J by 5 bases, with 6 bases of the junction left unmatched. The germline gives CDR1 MDHEN, CDR2 SYDVKM. The CDR3 extends over 14 amino acids. The CDR3 spells CASSRWTGHNEQFF. The CDR3 DNA is TGTGCCAGCAGCCGATGGACAGGGCACAATGAGCAGTTCTTC.

This rearrangement joins TRBV24-1 to TRBJ2-2; D is possibly TRBD2 (6 bases). The CDR3 sequence is 13 residues long. V was cut by 3 bases and J by 7 bases, with 8 bases left in between. The germline CDR1 and CDR2 sequences are KGHDR and SFDVKD. The CDR3 loop reads CATSDGGYGELFF. CDR3 bases: TGTGCCACCAGTGATGGAGGGTACGGGGAGCTGTTTTTT.